Presented here are 13 T cell receptor beta chains from one specimen sequenced in a study of OX40 agonist ivuxolimab in advanced cancers. The method was immunoSEQ multiplex PCR; TCRdb's version includes in-frame clones alone and lacks a portion of them. In the table there are about 79,000 clones, 70% to 85% of which are singletons. The sequencing used CD4+ or CD8+ T cells sorted from blood, collected in a trial of the OX40 agonist ivuxolimab. Source of these receptors: an adult with an advanced solid tumor such as melanoma, head and neck, liver or kidney cancer.

This clone has just a few counts. This chain joins TRBV2 and TRBJ2-7; D not resolved. Germline loops: CDR1 SNHLY, CDR2 FYNNEI. V lost 4 bases, J lost 3 bases, and 7 bases lay in between. The length of the CDR3 is 12 residues. CDR3 in amino acids: CASSVDIYEQYF. DNA for the CDR3: TGTGCCAGCAGTGTTGATATCTACGAGCAGTACTTC.

This clone has more than one count but fewer than ten. V and J are TRBV7-3 and TRBJ2-7; D ambiguous. Trimming removed 7 bases from V and 5 bases from J, with 9 bases in between. CDR1 is SGHTA, CDR2 FQGTGA, per germline. The CDR3 extends over 11 amino acids. Written as DNA, the CDR3 is TGTGCCAGCATCCCCTTGCACGAGCAGTACTTC. Translated: CASIPLHEQYF.

V and J are TRBV6-5 and TRBJ2-5; D possibly corresponds to TRBD2 (5 bases). Per the germline V gene, CDR1 is MNHEY and CDR2 is SVGAGI. The ends were cut back, 3 bases at V and 11 bases at J, with 16 bases in the middle. The CDR3 has 13 residues. For the CDR3, the DNA is TGTGCCAGCAGTTATTCGGGATTCGGGGAGCAGTACTTC. Translation gives CASSYSGFGEQYF.

The V gene is TRBV18, the J gene TRBJ1-4; 9 bases are shared with TRBD1. Germline V gives CDR1 KGHSH, CDR2 LQKENI. This CDR3 is 13 amino acids long. The V gene end was trimmed by 4 bases and the J gene end by 7 bases; junction bases not matched to a gene: 1. The CDR3 loop reads CASSRTGVEKLFF. The CDR3 DNA reads TGTGCCAGCTCACGGACAGGGGTTGAAAAACTGTTTTTT.

This clone was seen a single time. The chain links TRBV28 to TRBJ2-6; D not resolved. Trimming took 3 bases from V and 0 from J, leaving 12 bases between them. The CDR3 is made up of 17 amino acids. The germline V gene has CDR1 MDHEN and CDR2 SYDVKM. Written as DNA, the CDR3 is TGTGCCAGCAGTTTTGGGCCCCAAGGCTCTGGGGCCAACGTCCTGACTTTC. It translates to CASSFGPQGSGANVLTF.

The rearrangement uses TRBV7-9 and TRBJ2-2; perhaps TRBD2 as D (6 bases). From germline, CDR1 is SEHNR and CDR2 FQNEAQ (reference sequence). The CDR3 has 14 amino acids. V shed 5 bases and J shed 5 bases, with 12 bases lying between them. CDR3 nucleotide sequence: TGTGCCAGCAGCCAAGGACGGGGGACCGGGGAGCTGTTTTTT. It specifies CASSQGRGTGELFF.

The chain carries TRBV7-8 and TRBJ2-3, with TRBD2 as a possible D gene (6 bases). Trimming took off 6 bases at V and 6 bases at J, with 22 bases between the two ends. CDR3 length equals 16 residues. The germline gives CDR1 SGHVS, CDR2 FQNEAQ. CDR3 amino acids: CASRSKRAGLKDTQYF. The CDR3 DNA sequence: TGTGCCAGCAGATCTAAGCGGGCGGGATTAAAGGATACGCAGTATTTT.

This clone was found a few times. The chain links TRBV9 to TRBJ1-1, with a possible D match to TRBD1 (5 bases). The CDR3 runs to 16 residues. CDR1 SGDLS and CDR2 YYNGEE come from the germline V gene. The V gene lost 0 bases and the J gene lost 0 bases, with 12 bases spanning the gap. CDR3 amino acids: CASSVGWGSMNTEAFF. CDR3 bases: TGTGCCAGCAGCGTAGGGTGGGGCAGTATGAACACTGAAGCTTTCTTT. The full variable domain, its missing parts supplied by reference TRBV9 and TRBJ1-1, is DSGVTQTPKHLITATGQRVTLRCSPRSGDLSVYWYQQSLDQGLQFLIQYYNGEERAKGNILERFSAQQFPDLHSELNLSSLELGDSALYFCASSVGWGSMNTEAFFGQGTRLTVV.

V usage is TRBV2 and J usage is TRBJ1-1; possibly TRBD1 for D (5 bases). CDR3 length: 16 residues. With 6 bases removed from V and 1 base from J, the gap between germline ends came to 18 bases. The germline gives CDR1 SNHLY, CDR2 FYNNEI. CDR3: CASRRSIDSTNTEAFF. Here the CDR3 DNA reads TGTGCCAGCAGGCGGTCCATCGACAGTACGAACACTGAAGCTTTCTTT.

The rearrangement links TRBV13 to TRBJ2-7; TRBD2 is a possible D gene (6 bases). The CDR3 has 16 residues. V lost 0 bases and J lost 1, with 13 bases in between. The germline V gene has CDR1 PRHDT and CDR2 FYEKMQ (reference sequence). The CDR3 bases are TGTGCCAGCAGCTTAGGGTTGGCTAGCGTTTCCTACGAGCAGTACTTC. Its protein product is CASSLGLASVSYEQYF.

This clone was found a few times. This chain uses TRBV30 with TRBJ2-1; 11 bases line up with TRBD2. The CDR3 loop spans 15 amino acids. Germline V gene sequence: CDR1 GTSNPN, CDR2 SVGIG (reference sequence). The junction had 7 bases not matched to a gene; V was cut back by 0 bases and J by 9 bases. The CDR3 DNA is TGTGCCTGGAGTGTAGAACTAGCGGGAGTAGGTGAGCAGTTCTTC. Protein product: CAWSVELAGVGEQFF.

V usage is TRBV28 and J usage is TRBJ2-7; D remains ambiguous. Per germline, CDR1 MDHEN and CDR2 SYDVKM. Between the trimmed V and J ends, which lost 8 bases and 0 bases, there was a span of 11 bases. The CDR3 spans 13 residues. The CDR3 DNA reads as TGTGCCAGCGGTAGGCCCCTCTCCTACGAGCAGTACTTC. Protein sequence: CASGRPLSYEQYF.

The CDR3 region is CASSLSGLVGGTGELFF. In nucleotides, the CDR3 is TGCGCCAGCAGCTTGTCTGGACTAGTTGGAGGCACCGGGGAGCTGTTTTTT. The V and J genes are TRBV5-1 and TRBJ2-2; 7 positions agree with TRBD2. V was pared by 1 base and J by 4 bases, with 10 bases of the junction left unmatched. CDR1 is SGHRS and CDR2 is YFSETQ in the germline V gene. This CDR3 is built from 17 residues.